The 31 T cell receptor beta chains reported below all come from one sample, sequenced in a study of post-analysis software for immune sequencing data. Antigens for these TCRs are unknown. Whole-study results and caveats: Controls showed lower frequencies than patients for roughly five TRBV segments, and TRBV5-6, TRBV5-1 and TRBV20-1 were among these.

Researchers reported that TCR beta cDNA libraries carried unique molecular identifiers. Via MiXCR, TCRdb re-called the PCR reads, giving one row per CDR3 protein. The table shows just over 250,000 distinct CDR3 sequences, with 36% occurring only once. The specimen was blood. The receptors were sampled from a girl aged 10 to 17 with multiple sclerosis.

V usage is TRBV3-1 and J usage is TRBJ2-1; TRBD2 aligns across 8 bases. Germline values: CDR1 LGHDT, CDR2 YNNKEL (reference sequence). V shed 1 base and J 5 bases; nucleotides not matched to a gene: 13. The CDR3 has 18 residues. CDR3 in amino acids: CASSQVSAGAYYNNEQFF. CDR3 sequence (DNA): TGTGCCAGCAGCCAAGTTTCAGCGGGAGCCTACTATAACAATGAGCAGTTCTTC.

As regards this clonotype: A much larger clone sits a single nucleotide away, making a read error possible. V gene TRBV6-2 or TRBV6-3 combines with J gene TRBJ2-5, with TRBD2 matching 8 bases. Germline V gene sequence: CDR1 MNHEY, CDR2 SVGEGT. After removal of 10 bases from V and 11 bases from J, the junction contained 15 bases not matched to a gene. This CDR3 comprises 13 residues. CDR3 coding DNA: TGTGCCACCAAGAGGCCGGGGGGGCCCGATCAGTACTTC. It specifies CATKRPGGPDQYF.

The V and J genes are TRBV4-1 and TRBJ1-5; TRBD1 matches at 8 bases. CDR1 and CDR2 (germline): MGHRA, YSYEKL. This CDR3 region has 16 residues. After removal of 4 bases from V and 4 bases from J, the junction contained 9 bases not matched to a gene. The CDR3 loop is CASSREDRESNQPQHF. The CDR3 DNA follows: TGCGCCAGCAGCCGAGAGGACAGGGAGAGTAATCAGCCCCAGCATTTT.

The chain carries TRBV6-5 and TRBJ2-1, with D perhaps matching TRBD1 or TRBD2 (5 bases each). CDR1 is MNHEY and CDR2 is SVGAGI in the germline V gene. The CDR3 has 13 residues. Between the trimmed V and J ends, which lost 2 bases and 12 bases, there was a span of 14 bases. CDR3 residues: CASSYAGRTGQFF. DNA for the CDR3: TGTGCCAGCAGTTACGCAGGGAGAACGGGGCAGTTCTTC.

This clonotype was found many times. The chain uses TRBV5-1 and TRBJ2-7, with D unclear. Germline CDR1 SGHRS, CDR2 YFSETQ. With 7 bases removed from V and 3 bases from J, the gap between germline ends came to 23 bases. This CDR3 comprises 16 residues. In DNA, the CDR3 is TGCGCCAGCGCATTTGCTGGCTCCTGGATCGTCTACGAGCAGTACTTC. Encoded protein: CASAFAGSWIVYEQYF.

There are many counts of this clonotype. This chain's CDR3 is CASRSEWGRLDSTDTQYF. Written as DNA, the CDR3 is TGTGCCAGCAGGAGCGAATGGGGTAGGCTGGATAGCACAGATACGCAGTATTTT. This rearrangement joins TRBV12-3 or TRBV12-4 to TRBJ2-3; D call uncertain. This CDR3 has 18 amino acids. The V and J ends lost 6 bases and 0 bases respectively, with 22 bases between them.

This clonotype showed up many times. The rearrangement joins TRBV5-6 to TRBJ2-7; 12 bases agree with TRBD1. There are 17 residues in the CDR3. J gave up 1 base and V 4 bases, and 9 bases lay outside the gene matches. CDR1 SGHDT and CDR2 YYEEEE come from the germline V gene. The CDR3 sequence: CASSGIPGQGASYEQYF. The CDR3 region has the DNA TGTGCCAGCAGCGGAATACCGGGACAGGGGGCATCCTACGAGCAGTACTTC. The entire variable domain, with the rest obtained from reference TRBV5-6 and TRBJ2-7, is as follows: DAGVTQSPTHLIKTRGQQVTLRCSPKSGHDTVSWYQQALGQGPQFIFQYYEEEERQRGNFPDRFSGHQFPNYSSELNVNALLLGDSALYLCASSGIPGQGASYEQYFGPGTRLTVT.

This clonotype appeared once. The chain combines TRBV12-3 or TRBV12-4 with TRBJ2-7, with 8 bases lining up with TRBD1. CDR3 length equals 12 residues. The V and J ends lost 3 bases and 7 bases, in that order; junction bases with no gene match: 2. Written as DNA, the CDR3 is TGTGCCAGCAGTTTCAGGGGGCGGGAGCAGTACTTC. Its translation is CASSFRGREQYF.

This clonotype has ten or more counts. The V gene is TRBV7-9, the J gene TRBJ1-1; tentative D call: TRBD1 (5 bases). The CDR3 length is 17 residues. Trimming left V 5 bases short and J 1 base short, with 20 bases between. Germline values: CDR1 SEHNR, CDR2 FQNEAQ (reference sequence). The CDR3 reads CASSQTETGRWNTEAFF. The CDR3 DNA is TGTGCCAGCAGCCAAACTGAAACGGGACGGTGGAACACTGAAGCTTTCTTT.

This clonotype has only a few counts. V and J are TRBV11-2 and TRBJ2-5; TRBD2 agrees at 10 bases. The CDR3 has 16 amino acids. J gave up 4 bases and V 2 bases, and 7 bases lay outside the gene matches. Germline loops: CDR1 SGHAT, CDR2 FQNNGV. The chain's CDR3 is CASSLYPQREGETQYF. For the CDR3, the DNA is TGTGCCAGCAGCTTATACCCCCAGCGGGAGGGAGAGACCCAGTACTTC.

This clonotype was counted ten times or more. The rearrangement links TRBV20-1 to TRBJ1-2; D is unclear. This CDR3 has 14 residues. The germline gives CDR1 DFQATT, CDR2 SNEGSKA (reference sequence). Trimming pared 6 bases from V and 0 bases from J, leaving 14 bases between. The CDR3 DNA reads TGCAGTGCGGGTCGGGAGTCAGCTAACTATGGCTACACCTTC. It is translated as CSAGRESANYGYTF.

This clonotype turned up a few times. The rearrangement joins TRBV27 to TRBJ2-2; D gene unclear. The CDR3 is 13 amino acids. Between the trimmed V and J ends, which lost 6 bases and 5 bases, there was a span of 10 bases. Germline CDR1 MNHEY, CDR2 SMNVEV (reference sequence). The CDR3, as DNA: TGTGCCAGCAGCGCCCGGTGGACCGGGGAGCTGTTTTTT. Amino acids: CASSARWTGELFF.

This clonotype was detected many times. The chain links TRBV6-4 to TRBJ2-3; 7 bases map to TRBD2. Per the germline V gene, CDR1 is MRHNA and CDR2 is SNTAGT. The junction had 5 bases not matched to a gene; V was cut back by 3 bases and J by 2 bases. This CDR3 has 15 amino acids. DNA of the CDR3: TGTGCCAGCAGTGAAAAAGCGGGGTCCACAGATACGCAGTATTTT. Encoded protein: CASSEKAGSTDTQYF.

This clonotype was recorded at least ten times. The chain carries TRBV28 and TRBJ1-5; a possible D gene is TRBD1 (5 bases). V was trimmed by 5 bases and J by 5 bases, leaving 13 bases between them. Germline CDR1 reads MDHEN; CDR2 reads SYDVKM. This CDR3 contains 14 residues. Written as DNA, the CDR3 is TGTGCCAGCAGTGGGGGTCGGGGCTATCAGCCCCAGCATTTT. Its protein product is CASSGGRGYQPQHF.

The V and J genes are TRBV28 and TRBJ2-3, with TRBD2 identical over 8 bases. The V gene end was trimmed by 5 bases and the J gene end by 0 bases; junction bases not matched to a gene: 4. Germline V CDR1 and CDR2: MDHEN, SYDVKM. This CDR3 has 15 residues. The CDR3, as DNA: TGTGCCAGCAGTCTAGCGGGTGCTAGCACAGATACGCAGTATTTT. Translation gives CASSLAGASTDTQYF.

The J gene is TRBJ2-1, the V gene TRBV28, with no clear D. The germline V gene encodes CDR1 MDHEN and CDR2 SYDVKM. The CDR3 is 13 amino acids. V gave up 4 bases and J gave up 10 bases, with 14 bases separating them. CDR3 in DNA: TGTGCCAGCAGTTCCCCCCCCCTGTCCGAGCAGTTCTTC. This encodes CASSSPPLSEQFF.

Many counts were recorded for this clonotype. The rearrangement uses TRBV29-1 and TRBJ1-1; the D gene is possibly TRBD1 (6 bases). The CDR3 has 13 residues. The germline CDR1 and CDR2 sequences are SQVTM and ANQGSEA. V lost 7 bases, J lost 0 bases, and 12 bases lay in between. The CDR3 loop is CSGTGHLNTEAFF. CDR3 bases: TGCAGCGGAACGGGACATTTGAACACTGAAGCTTTCTTT.

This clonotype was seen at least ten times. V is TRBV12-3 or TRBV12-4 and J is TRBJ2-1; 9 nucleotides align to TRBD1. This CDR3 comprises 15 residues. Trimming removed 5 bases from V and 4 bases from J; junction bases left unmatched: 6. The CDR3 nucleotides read TGTGCCAGCAGTGCCACAGGGGGCGTATACAATGAGCAGTTCTTC. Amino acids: CASSATGGVYNEQFF.

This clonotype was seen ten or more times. The CDR3 coding sequence is TGTGCCAGCAGCTTACCTAGCGGGAGAGCTGAAGATACGCAGTATTTT. Its translation is CASSLPSGRAEDTQYF. This sequence joins TRBV7-6 and TRBJ2-3, with 10 bases lining up with TRBD2. J lost 5 bases, V lost 2 bases, and 7 bases had no gene match. CDR1 is SGHVS, CDR2 FNYEAQ, per germline. This CDR3 contains 16 residues.

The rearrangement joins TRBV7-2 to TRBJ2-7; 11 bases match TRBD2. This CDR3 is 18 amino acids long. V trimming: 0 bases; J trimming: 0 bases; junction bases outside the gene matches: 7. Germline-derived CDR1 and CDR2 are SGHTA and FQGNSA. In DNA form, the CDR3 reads TGTGCCAGCAGCTTAGCGGCTAGCGGGGGGCTTAGCTCCTACGAGCAGTACTTC. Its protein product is CASSLAASGGLSSYEQYF.

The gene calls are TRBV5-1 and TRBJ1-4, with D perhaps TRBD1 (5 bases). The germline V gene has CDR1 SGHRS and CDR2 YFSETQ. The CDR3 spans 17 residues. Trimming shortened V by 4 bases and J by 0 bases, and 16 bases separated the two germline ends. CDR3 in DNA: TGCGCCAGCAGCCCCGCTGGGGGGGGTCCAACTAATGAAAAACTGTTTTTT. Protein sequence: CASSPAGGGPTNEKLFF.

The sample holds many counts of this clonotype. CDR3: CASRTGYGAGRSNTYNEQFF. CDR3 nucleotides: TGTGCCAGCCGGACAGGTTACGGAGCGGGACGGTCCAATACCTACAATGAGCAGTTCTTC. The rearrangement uses TRBV2 and TRBJ2-1; D may match TRBD1 or TRBD2 (7 bases each). The germline V and J ends were trimmed by 8 bases and 2 bases, with 31 bases remaining between them. Germline lookup yields CDR1 SNHLY and CDR2 FYNNEI. This CDR3 comprises 20 residues.

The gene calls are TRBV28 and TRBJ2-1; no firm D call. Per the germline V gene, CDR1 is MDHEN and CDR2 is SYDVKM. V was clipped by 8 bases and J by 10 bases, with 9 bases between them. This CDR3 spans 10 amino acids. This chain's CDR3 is CASGPTEQFF. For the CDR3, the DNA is TGTGCCAGCGGGCCGACCGAGCAGTTCTTC.

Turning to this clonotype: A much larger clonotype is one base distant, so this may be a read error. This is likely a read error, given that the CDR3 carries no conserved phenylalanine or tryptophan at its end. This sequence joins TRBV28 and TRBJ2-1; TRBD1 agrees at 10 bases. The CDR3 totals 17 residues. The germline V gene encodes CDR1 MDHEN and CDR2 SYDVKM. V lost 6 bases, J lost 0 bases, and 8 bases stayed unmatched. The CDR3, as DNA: TGTGCCAGCAGCTCCCCGGGACAGGGGAGCTCCTACAATGAGCAGTTCCTC. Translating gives CASSSPGQGSSYNEQFL.

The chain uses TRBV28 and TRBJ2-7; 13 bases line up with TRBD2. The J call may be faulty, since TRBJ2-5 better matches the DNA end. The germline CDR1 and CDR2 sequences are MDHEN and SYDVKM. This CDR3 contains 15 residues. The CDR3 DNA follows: TGTGCCAGCAGTGGACTAGCGGGAGTTCAAGAGACCCAGTACTTC. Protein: CASSGLAGVQETQYF.

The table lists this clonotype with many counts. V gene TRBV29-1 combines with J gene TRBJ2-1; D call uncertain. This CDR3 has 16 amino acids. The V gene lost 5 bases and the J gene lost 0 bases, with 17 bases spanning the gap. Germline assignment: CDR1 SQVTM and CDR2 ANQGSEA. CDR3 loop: CSVFDFWSSSYNEQFF. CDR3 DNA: TGCAGCGTTTTCGATTTTTGGAGTAGCTCCTACAATGAGCAGTTCTTC.

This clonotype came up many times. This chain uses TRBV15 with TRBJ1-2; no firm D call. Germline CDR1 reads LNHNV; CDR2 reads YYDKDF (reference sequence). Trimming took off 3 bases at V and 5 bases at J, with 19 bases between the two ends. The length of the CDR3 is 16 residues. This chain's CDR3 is CATSSGLQKRGYGYTF. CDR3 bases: TGTGCCACCAGCAGTGGCTTACAGAAGCGCGGGTATGGCTACACCTTC. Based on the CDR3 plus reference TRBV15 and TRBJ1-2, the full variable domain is DAMVIQNPRYQVTQFGKPVTLSCSQTLNHNVMYWYQQKSSQAPKLLFHYYDKDFNNEADTPDNFQSRRPNTSFCFLDIRSPGLGDTAMYLCATSSGLQKRGYGYTFGSGTRLTVV.

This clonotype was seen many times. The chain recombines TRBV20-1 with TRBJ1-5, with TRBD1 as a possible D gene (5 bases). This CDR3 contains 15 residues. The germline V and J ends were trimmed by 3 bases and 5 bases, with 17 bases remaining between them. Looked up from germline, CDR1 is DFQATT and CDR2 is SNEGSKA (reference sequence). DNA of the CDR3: TGCAGTGCTAGTGCCAGGTGGGGCCTCGATCAGCCCCAGCATTTT. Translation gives CSASARWGLDQPQHF.

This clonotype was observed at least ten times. CDR3 coding DNA: TGTGCCAGCAGCAAGGACAGGGGCCGGGAGACCCAGTACTTC. It is translated as CASSKDRGRETQYF. The chain is built from TRBV11-2 and TRBJ2-5, with TRBD1 identical over 9 bases. CDR1 and CDR2 (germline): SGHAT, FQNNGV. V lost 5 bases to trimming and J lost 5 bases; unmatched junction nucleotides: 6. The CDR3 sequence is 14 residues long.

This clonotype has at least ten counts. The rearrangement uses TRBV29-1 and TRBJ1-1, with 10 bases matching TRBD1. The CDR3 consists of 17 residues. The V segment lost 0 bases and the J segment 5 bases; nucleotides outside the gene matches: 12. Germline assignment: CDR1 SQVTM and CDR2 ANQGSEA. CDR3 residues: CSVEDNPGQGRNTEAFF. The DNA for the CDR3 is TGCAGCGTTGAAGATAACCCGGGACAGGGGAGAAATACTGAAGCTTTCTTT.

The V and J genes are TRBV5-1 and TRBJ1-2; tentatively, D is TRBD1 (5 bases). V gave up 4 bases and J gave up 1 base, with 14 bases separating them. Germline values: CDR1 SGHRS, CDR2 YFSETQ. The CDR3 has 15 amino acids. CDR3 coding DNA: TGCGCCAGCAGCGGCGGGGACCTGATTAACTATGGCTACACCTTC. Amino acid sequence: CASSGGDLINYGYTF.